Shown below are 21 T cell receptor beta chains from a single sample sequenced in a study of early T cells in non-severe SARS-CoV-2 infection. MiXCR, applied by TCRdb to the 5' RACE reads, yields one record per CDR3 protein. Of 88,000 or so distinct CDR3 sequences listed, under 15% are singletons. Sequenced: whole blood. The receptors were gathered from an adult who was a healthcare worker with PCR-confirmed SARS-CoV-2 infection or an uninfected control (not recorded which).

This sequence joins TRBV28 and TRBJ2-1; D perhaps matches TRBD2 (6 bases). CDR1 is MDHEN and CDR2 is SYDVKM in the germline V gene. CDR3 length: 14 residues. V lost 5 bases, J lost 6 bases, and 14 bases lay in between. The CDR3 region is CASSVPGLPNEQFF. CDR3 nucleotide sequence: TGTGCCAGCAGTGTACCGGGACTGCCCAATGAGCAGTTCTTC.

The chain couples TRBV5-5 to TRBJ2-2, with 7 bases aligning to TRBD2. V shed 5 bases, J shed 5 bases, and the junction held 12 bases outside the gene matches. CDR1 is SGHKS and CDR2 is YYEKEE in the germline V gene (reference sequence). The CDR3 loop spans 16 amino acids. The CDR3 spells CASRWEGDPRTGELFF. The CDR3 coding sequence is TGTGCCAGCAGGTGGGAGGGAGACCCCCGGACCGGGGAGCTGTTTTTT.

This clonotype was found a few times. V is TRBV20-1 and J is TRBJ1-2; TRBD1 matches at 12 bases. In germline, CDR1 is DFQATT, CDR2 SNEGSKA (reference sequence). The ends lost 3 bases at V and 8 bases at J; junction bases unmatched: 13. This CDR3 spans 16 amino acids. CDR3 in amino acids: CSASIPGQGAKYGYTF. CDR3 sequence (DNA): TGCAGTGCTAGTATTCCGGGACAGGGGGCGAAGTACGGCTACACCTTC.

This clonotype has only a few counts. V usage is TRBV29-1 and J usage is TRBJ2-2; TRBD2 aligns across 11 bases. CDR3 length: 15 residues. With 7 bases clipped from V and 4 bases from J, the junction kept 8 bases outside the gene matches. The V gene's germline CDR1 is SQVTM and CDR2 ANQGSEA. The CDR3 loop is CSGTGTSGVTGELFF. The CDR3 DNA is TGCAGCGGGACCGGGACTAGCGGAGTCACCGGGGAGCTGTTTTTT.

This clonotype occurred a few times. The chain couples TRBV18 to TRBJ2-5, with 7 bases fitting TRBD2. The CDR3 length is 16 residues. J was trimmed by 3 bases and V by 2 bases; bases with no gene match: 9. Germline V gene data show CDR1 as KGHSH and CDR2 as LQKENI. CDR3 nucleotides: TGTGCCAGCTCACCATCTGGCGGGAGACCCAAAGAGACCCAGTACTTC. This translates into CASSPSGGRPKETQYF. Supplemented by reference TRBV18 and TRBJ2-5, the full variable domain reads NAGVMQNPRHLVRRRGQEARLRCSPMKGHSHVYWYRQLPEEGLKFMVYLQKENIIDESGMPKERFSAEFPKEGPSILRIQQVVRGDSAAYFCASSPSGGRPKETQYFGPGTRLLVL.

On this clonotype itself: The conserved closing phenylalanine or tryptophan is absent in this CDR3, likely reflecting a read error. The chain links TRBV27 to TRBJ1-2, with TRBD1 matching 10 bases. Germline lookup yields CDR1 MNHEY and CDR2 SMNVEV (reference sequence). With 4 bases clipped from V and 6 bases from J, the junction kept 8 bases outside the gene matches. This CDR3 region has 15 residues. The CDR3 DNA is TGTGCCAGCAGTTCTGGGACAGGGGAGAGTAATGGCTACACCTCC. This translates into CASSSGTGESNGYTS.

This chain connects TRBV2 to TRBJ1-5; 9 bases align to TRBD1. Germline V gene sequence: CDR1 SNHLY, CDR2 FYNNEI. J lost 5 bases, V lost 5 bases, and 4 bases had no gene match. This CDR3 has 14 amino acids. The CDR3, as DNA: TGTGCCAGCAGTCTGGGACAGGGCCATCAGCCCCAGCATTTT. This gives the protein CASSLGQGHQPQHF.

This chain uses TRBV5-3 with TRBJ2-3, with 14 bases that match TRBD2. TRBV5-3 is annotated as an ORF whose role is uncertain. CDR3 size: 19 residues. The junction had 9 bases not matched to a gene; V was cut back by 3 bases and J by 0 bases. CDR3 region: CARSWGLAGAHFSTDTQYF. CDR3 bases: TGTGCCAGAAGCTGGGGACTAGCGGGGGCTCATTTTAGCACAGATACGCAGTATTTT.

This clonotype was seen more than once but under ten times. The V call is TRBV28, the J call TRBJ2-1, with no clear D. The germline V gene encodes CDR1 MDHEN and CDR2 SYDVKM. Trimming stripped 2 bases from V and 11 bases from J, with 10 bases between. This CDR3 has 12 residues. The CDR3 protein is CASSLEVGKQFF. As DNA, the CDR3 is TGTGCCAGCAGTTTAGAAGTAGGGAAGCAGTTCTTC.

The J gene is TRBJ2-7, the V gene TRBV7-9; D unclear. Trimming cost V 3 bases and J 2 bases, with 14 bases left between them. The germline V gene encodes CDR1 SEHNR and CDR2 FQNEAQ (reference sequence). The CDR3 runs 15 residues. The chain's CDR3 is CASSLADSPTYEQYF. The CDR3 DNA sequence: TGTGCCAGCAGCTTGGCCGATTCACCGACCTACGAGCAGTACTTC.

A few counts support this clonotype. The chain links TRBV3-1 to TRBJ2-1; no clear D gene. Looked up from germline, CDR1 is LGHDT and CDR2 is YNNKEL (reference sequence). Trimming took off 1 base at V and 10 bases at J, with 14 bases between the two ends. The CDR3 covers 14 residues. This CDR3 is CASSQGPTAREQFF. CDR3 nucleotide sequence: TGTGCCAGCAGCCAAGGGCCTACTGCCAGGGAGCAGTTCTTC.

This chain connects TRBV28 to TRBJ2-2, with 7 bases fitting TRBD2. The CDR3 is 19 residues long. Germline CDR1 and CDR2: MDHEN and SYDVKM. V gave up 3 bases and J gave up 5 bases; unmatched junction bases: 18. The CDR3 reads CASSFLAWGETSTTGELFF. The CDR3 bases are TGTGCCAGCAGTTTCTTAGCTTGGGGGGAGACTAGCACTACCGGGGAGCTGTTTTTT. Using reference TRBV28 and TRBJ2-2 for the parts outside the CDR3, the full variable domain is DVKVTQSSRYLVKRTGEKVFLECVQDMDHENMFWYRQDPGLGLRLIYFSYDVKMKEKGDIPEGYSVSREKKERFSLILESASTNQTSMYLCASSFLAWGETSTTGELFFGEGSRLTVL.

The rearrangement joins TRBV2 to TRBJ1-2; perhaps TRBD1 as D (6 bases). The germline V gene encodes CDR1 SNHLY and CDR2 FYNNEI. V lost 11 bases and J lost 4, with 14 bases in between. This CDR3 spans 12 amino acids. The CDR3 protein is CADHPQGYGYTF. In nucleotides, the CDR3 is TGTGCCGACCACCCACAGGGCTATGGCTACACCTTC.

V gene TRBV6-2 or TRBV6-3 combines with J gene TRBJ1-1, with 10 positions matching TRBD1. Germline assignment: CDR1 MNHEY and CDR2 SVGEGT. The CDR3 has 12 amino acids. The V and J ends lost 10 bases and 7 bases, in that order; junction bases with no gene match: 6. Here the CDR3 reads CATGQGTFEAFF. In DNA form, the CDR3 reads TGTGCCACGGGACAGGGGACCTTTGAAGCTTTCTTT.

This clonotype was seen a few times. CDR3 residues: CASSLDGTGLREQYF. CDR3 DNA sequence: TGTGCCAGCAGCTTAGATGGGACAGGGCTTCGGGAGCAGTACTTC. The chain employs TRBV7-9 and TRBJ2-7; 9 nucleotides agree with TRBD1. Trimming took 1 base from V and 7 from J; bases not matched to a gene: 8. The germline V gene has CDR1 SEHNR and CDR2 FQNEAQ (reference sequence). This CDR3 contains 15 residues.

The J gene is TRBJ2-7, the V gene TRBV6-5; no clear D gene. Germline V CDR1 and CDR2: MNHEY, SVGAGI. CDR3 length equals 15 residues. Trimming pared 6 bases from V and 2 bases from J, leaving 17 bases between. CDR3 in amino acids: CASRTGRDPPYEQYF. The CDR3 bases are TGTGCCAGCAGAACCGGCAGAGACCCACCCTACGAGCAGTACTTC.

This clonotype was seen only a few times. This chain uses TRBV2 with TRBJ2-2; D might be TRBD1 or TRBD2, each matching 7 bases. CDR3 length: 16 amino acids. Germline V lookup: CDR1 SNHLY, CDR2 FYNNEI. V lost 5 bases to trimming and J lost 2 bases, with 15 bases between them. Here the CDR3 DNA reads TGTGCCAGCAGTCCCAGGGGGGGGATTAACACCGGGGAGCTGTTTTTT. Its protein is CASSPRGGINTGELFF.

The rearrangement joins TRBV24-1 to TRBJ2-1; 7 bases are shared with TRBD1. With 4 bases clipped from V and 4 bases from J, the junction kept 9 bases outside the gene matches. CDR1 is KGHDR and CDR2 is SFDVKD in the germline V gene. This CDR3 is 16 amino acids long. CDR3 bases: TGTGCCACCAGTGACAGGCCGGGACAGCGGTACAATGAGCAGTTCTTC. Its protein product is CATSDRPGQRYNEQFF.

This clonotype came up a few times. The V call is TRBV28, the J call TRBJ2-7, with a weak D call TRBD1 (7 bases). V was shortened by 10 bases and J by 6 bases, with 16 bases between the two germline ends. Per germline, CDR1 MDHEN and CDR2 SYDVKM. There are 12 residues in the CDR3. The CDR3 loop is CATRRQGLEQYF. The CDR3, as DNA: TGTGCCACACGACGACAGGGACTCGAGCAGTACTTC. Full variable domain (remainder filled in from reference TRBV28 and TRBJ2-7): DVKVTQSSRYLVKRTGEKVFLECVQDMDHENMFWYRQDPGLGLRLIYFSYDVKMKEKGDIPEGYSVSREKKERFSLILESASTNQTSMYLCATRRQGLEQYFGPGTRLTVT.

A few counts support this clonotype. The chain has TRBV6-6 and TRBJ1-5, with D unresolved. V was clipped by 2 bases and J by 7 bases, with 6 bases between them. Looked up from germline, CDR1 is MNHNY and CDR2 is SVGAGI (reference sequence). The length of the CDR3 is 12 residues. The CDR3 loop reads CASSYEGQPQHF. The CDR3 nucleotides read TGTGCCAGCAGTTACGAAGGACAGCCCCAGCATTTT.

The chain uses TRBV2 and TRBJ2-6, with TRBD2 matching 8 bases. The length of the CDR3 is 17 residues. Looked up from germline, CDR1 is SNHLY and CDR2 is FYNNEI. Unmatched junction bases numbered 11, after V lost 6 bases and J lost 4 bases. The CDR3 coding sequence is TGTGCCAGCAGCCTGACTAGCGTTCCGAGGGGGGCCAACGTCCTGACTTTC. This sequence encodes CASSLTSVPRGANVLTF.